The 7 T cell receptor beta chains below all came from one sample that was sequenced in a study of blood T cell repertoires in COVID-19. Using immunoSEQ multiplex PCR, the repertoire was profiled, and TCRdb retains in-frame clones only, with some absent. Here the sample spans 50,000 to 70,000 clones, 88% being singletons. Sequenced sample: peripheral blood. These TCRs come from a man in his fifties or sixties with acute or convalescent COVID-19.

V is TRBV23-1 and J is TRBJ2-7; TRBD1 might be the D (7 bases). TRBV23-1 is identified as an open reading frame with a role that is uncertain. The CDR3 is made up of 15 amino acids. Trimming took off 0 bases at V and 4 bases at J, with 13 bases between the two ends. The CDR3 bases are TGCGCCAGCAGTCAATCGGCGGGACAGCAATACGAGCAGTACTTC. This sequence encodes CASSQSAGQQYEQYF.

The chain links TRBV28 to TRBJ1-1; 9 positions match TRBD1. This CDR3 has 12 amino acids. The V and J ends lost 6 bases and 5 bases, in that order; junction bases with no gene match: 1. CDR1 and CDR2 from the germline V gene are MDHEN and SYDVKM. DNA of the CDR3: TGTGCCAGCAGGACAGGGGGGACTGAAGCTTTCTTT. Encoded protein: CASRTGGTEAFF.

V is TRBV7-9 and J is TRBJ2-1; TRBD2 is a possible D gene (7 bases). The V end was cut by 2 bases, the J end by 9 bases, with 17 bases between. This CDR3 comprises 15 residues. The V gene's germline CDR1 is SEHNR and CDR2 FQNEAQ (reference sequence). CDR3 sequence reads: CASSLLSGRGSEQFF. DNA for the CDR3: TGTGCCAGCAGCTTATTAAGTGGGAGGGGGAGTGAGCAGTTCTTC.

This clone was seen once. The rearrangement joins TRBV5-1 to TRBJ2-1, with 10 positions matching TRBD2. V trimming: 4 bases; J trimming: 8 bases; junction bases outside the gene matches: 6. This CDR3 has 14 residues. Germline V lookup: CDR1 SGHRS, CDR2 YFSETQ. CDR3 sequence (DNA): TGCGCCAGCAGCAAAGCGGGAGGGCCTGATGAGCAGTTCTTC. Translating it yields CASSKAGGPDEQFF. The whole variable domain, remainder taken from reference TRBV5-1 and TRBJ2-1, is KAGVTQTPRYLIKTRGQQVTLSCSPISGHRSVSWYQQTPGQGLQFLFEYFSETQRNKGNFPGRFSGRQFSNSRSEMNVSTLELGDSALYLCASSKAGGPDEQFFGPGTRLTVL.

The chain is built from TRBV4-1 and TRBJ1-2; D possibly corresponds to TRBD1 (5 bases). The germline V and J ends were trimmed by 4 bases and 8 bases, with 20 bases remaining between them. This CDR3 has 15 amino acids. CDR1 and CDR2 (germline): MGHRA, YSYEKL. In DNA, the CDR3 is TGCGCCAGCAGCCGACCTCAGGGATTCGGTGAAGGCTACACCTTC. It yields the protein CASSRPQGFGEGYTF.

The chain recombines TRBV4-1 with TRBJ2-3; TRBD1 matches at 11 bases. V lost 3 bases to trimming and J lost 7 bases; unmatched junction nucleotides: 12. Germline V CDR1 and CDR2: MGHRA, YSYEKL. The CDR3 covers 17 residues. CDR3 region: CASSQEDRGLGKNTQYF. Here the CDR3 DNA reads TGCGCCAGCAGCCAGGAGGACAGGGGGCTCGGGAAGAATACGCAGTATTTT.

The chain carries TRBV5-5 and TRBJ1-5, with a weak D call TRBD1 (6 bases). CDR3 length: 17 residues. Germline assignment: CDR1 SGHKS and CDR2 YYEKEE (reference sequence). V was trimmed by 3 bases and J by 0 bases, leaving 16 bases between them. CDR3 DNA: TGTGCCAGCAGCTACCGCCCCACAGGGTATAGCAATCAGCCCCAGCATTTT. Amino acid sequence: CASSYRPTGYSNQPQHF.